Presented here are 13 T cell receptor beta chains from one specimen sequenced in a study of shared clonotypes between healthy human individuals. Using immunoSEQ multiplex PCR, the repertoire was profiled, and TCRdb retains in-frame clones only, with some absent. The sample lists roughly 2.2 million clones, 80% to 95% occurring once. The specimen was naive CD4+ T cells from PBMCs. As to subset: CD45RA+ positively selected. Receptor source: a man aged 18 to 30 in good health. Some clones in this sample may be carry-over from other donors' samples.

Note on this clone: The same CDR3 arises from other DNA sequences in this sample as well. DNA of the CDR3: TGTGCCAGCAGCTCAGGTCGGAACACCGGGGAGCTGTTTTTT. It specifies CASSSGRNTGELFF. The rearrangement links TRBV2 to TRBJ2-2; D not certain. CDR1 and CDR2 from the germline V gene are SNHLY and FYNNEI. This CDR3 spans 14 amino acids. Trimming removed 6 bases at V and 1 base at J, with 9 bases between.

This chain joins TRBV28 and TRBJ2-7, with D unresolved. The CDR3 is 14 residues long. Deletions cut 5 bases from V and 3 bases from J, with 14 bases between. CDR1 and CDR2 from the germline V gene are MDHEN and SYDVKM. In nucleotides, the CDR3 is TGTGCCAGCAGTCAGCTTGGGCCCGACTACGAGCAGTACTTC. This encodes CASSQLGPDYEQYF.

V usage is TRBV10-3 and J usage is TRBJ1-5; D not certain. CDR3 length: 13 amino acids. V gave up 0 bases and J gave up 9 bases, with 9 bases separating them. The germline V gene has CDR1 ENHRY and CDR2 SYGVKD. Here the CDR3 reads CAISESESAPQHF. Written as DNA, the CDR3 is TGTGCCATCAGTGAGTCGGAGTCGGCGCCCCAGCATTTT.

The V and J genes are TRBV18 and TRBJ2-6; 8 bases map to TRBD2. The J segment lost 4 bases and the V segment lost 2 bases, leaving 13 bases of the junction unmatched. The CDR3 has 19 residues. CDR1 and CDR2 from the germline V gene are KGHSH and LQKENI. The CDR3 protein is CASSPNTGGAVIGANVLTF. The CDR3 nucleotides read TGTGCCAGCTCACCAAACACCGGGGGGGCCGTAATCGGGGCCAACGTCCTGACTTTC.

This clone was seen a single time. The chain recombines TRBV6-5 with TRBJ2-2; 7 bases fit TRBD2. Germline V gene data show CDR1 as MNHEY and CDR2 as SVGAGI. J was trimmed by 4 bases and V by 2 bases; bases with no gene match: 7. The CDR3 consists of 16 residues. CDR3 DNA: TGTGCCAGCAGTTACATGGCGGGAGTAGGCACCGGGGAGCTGTTTTTT. Translating it yields CASSYMAGVGTGELFF.

The chain combines TRBV5-1 with TRBJ2-6; a possible D gene is TRBD1 (6 bases). Looked up from germline, CDR1 is SGHRS and CDR2 is YFSETQ. This CDR3 is 17 amino acids long. V gave up 0 bases and J gave up 0 bases, with 10 bases separating them. Here the CDR3 reads CASSLVGTSSGANVLTF. CDR3 DNA: TGCGCCAGCAGCTTGGTCGGGACATCCTCTGGGGCCAACGTCCTGACTTTC.

V gene TRBV5-4 combines with J gene TRBJ2-6; the D gene is possibly TRBD2 (6 bases). CDR3 length: 17 residues. V lost 10 bases and J lost 1, with 21 bases in between. Germline V gives CDR1 SGHNT, CDR2 YYREEE (reference sequence). CDR3: CAPSFGLLRSGANVLTF. DNA for the CDR3: TGTGCCCCCAGCTTCGGACTACTGAGGTCTGGGGCCAACGTCCTGACTTTC.

This rearrangement joins TRBV5-1 to TRBJ2-1; no clear D. V was cut by 4 bases and J by 2 bases, with 13 bases left in between. CDR1 and CDR2 (germline): SGHRS, YFSETQ. CDR3 length equals 15 residues. CDR3 sequence reads: CASSIRTGTYNEQFF. CDR3 DNA: TGCGCCAGCAGCATCAGGACGGGTACCTACAATGAGCAGTTCTTC.

Worth noting for this clone: The same CDR3 can be traced to other DNA sequences in this sample. The J gene is TRBJ2-2, the V gene TRBV7-9; no firm D call. The CDR3 is made up of 13 amino acids. Germline V gene lookup returns CDR1 SEHNR and CDR2 FQNEAQ (reference sequence). V was pared by 0 bases and J by 5 bases, with 4 bases between. CDR3 in amino acids: CASSLAVTGELFF. The CDR3 region has the DNA TGTGCCAGCAGCTTAGCAGTTACCGGGGAGCTGTTTTTT.

The chain combines TRBV9 with TRBJ2-5; unclear D gene. The V gene's germline CDR1 is SGDLS and CDR2 YYNGEE. Trimming pared 0 bases from V and 1 base from J, leaving 7 bases between. The CDR3 has 14 amino acids. DNA of the CDR3: TGTGCCAGCAGCGTAGGTAACACCCAAGAGACCCAGTACTTC. As protein: CASSVGNTQETQYF. Together with reference TRBV9 and TRBJ2-5, the CDR3 gives the full variable domain: DSGVTQTPKHLITATGQRVTLRCSPRSGDLSVYWYQQSLDQGLQFLIQYYNGEERAKGNILERFSAQQFPDLHSELNLSSLELGDSALYFCASSVGNTQETQYFGPGTRLLVL.

The CDR3 bases are TGTGCCAGCGGATCGGGTGCGGGCTCACCCCTCCACTTT. Amino acid sequence: CASGSGAGSPLHF. This sequence joins TRBV28 and TRBJ1-6; D gene uncertain. The V gene's germline CDR1 is MDHEN and CDR2 SYDVKM. The V and J ends lost 8 bases and 10 bases respectively, with 15 bases between them. This CDR3 spans 13 amino acids. Complete variable domain (other parts from reference TRBV28 and TRBJ1-6): DVKVTQSSRYLVKRTGEKVFLECVQDMDHENMFWYRQDPGLGLRLIYFSYDVKMKEKGDIPEGYSVSREKKERFSLILESASTNQTSMYLCASGSGAGSPLHFGNGTRLTVT.

The rearrangement links TRBV5-4 to TRBJ2-1; the match to TRBD1 covers 9 bases. The germline CDR1 and CDR2 sequences are SGHNT and YYREEE (reference sequence). V lost 4 bases, J lost 1 base, and 6 bases stayed unmatched. The CDR3 spans 16 residues. The CDR3 reads CASSPKTGGSYNEQFF. The CDR3 DNA sequence: TGTGCCAGCAGCCCTAAGACAGGGGGTTCCTACAATGAGCAGTTCTTC.

The genes are TRBV28 and TRBJ2-7; D possibly corresponds to TRBD1 (6 bases). CDR3 length equals 14 residues. V was pared by 5 bases and J by 3 bases, with 14 bases between. Per germline, CDR1 MDHEN and CDR2 SYDVKM. The chain's CDR3 is CASSILQGNYEQYF. For the CDR3, the DNA is TGTGCCAGCAGTATCCTACAGGGAAACTACGAGCAGTACTTC.